The TCR beta chain under discussion was sequenced for a study of shared clonotypes between healthy human individuals. The table came from immunoSEQ multiplex PCR; TCRdb's copy has only in-frame clones and leaves some out. Altogether fewer than 700,000 clones are present, 95% being singletons, with the ten largest covering approximately 0.11%. As regards this clone: Its antigen remains unknown.

Findings and limits, study-wide: Estimated richness was generally greater in naive than memory subsets. The sampled material consisted only of blood, and tissue repertoires are likely to differ.

Naive CD8 isolation took CD45RO-negative cells positively selected for CCR7 and excluded terminally differentiated effector memory CD45RA+ cells. The donors were adults (healthy and HIV-negative) with no recent acute infections or vaccinations. The TCR comes from a woman in her twenties or thirties in good health. Sequencing was carried out using naive CD8+ T cells sorted from blood.

The CDR3, as DNA: TGTGCCAGCAGTCTCTCCCCGGTCCGGAAAAACCAAGAGACCCAGTACTTC. It is translated as CASSLSPVRKNQETQYF. The chain joins TRBV28 to TRBJ2-5; D gene unclear. CDR1 is MDHEN, CDR2 SYDVKM, per germline. This CDR3 has 17 residues. Trimming stripped 5 bases from V and 0 bases from J, with 19 bases between.